The 30 T cell receptor beta chains below all came from one sample that was sequenced in a study of somatic mutations in cytotoxic T cells in rheumatoid arthritis. Sequencing used immunoSEQ multiplex PCR; TCRdb keeps in-frame clones, though not all of them. The sample shows approximately 7,000 clones, 75% of them seen only once. The specimen sequenced was CD8+ T cells sorted from blood. The receptors here all came from an adult with rheumatoid arthritis.

This clone ranks as medium-sized (0.01 to 0.1%). The J gene is TRBJ2-7, the V gene TRBV5-1; 12 bases fit TRBD1. Germline lookup yields CDR1 SGHRS and CDR2 YFSETQ. Trimming removed 4 bases from V and 2 bases from J; junction bases left unmatched: 4. There are 15 residues in the CDR3. Written as DNA, the CDR3 is TGCGCCAGCAGCCCGGGACAGGGGGCTACCTACGAGCAGTACTTC. It encodes CASSPGQGATYEQYF.

This clone was observed once. The chain joins TRBV23-1 to TRBJ2-4; a possible D gene is TRBD2 (6 bases). TRBV23-1 is marked as an open reading frame, function uncertain. There are 15 residues in the CDR3. Trimming took off 0 bases at V and 7 bases at J, with 13 bases between the two ends. The CDR3: CASSQSFGRGNIQYF. The DNA of the CDR3 is TGCGCCAGCAGTCAATCTTTTGGACGGGGGAACATTCAGTACTTC.

This sequence joins TRBV4-2 and TRBJ2-7; weak D call: TRBD2 (5 bases). Deletions cut 3 bases from V and 1 base from J, with 10 bases between. This CDR3 comprises 14 residues. CDR1 and CDR2 from the germline V gene are LGHNA and YNFKEQ. This CDR3 is CASSHEPGSYEQYF. The CDR3 region has the DNA TGTGCCAGCAGCCATGAGCCGGGATCCTACGAGCAGTACTTC.

The rearrangement links TRBV27 to TRBJ2-7; 9 bases line up with TRBD2. Looked up from germline, CDR1 is MNHEY and CDR2 is SMNVEV (reference sequence). The V gene end was trimmed by 2 bases and the J gene end by 5 bases; junction bases not matched to a gene: 7. The CDR3 totals 15 residues. CDR3 region: CASSLGTSIWDEQYF. The CDR3 coding sequence is TGTGCCAGCAGTTTAGGGACTAGCATTTGGGACGAGCAGTACTTC.

The rearrangement joins TRBV7-9 to TRBJ2-3; 9 bases agree with TRBD1. V lost 7 bases, J lost 6 bases, and 11 bases stayed unmatched. CDR1 and CDR2 (germline): SEHNR, FQNEAQ (reference sequence). The CDR3 is 15 amino acids. The DNA for the CDR3 is TGTGCCAGCAATCCCCCGGGACAGGGTGAGGATACGCAGTATTTT. Translated, it gives CASNPPGQGEDTQYF.

The chain is built from TRBV30 and TRBJ1-2; perhaps TRBD1 as D (5 bases). CDR1 is GTSNPN and CDR2 is SVGIG in the germline V gene (reference sequence). Trimming left V 0 bases short and J 4 bases short, with 18 bases between. The CDR3 is made up of 16 amino acids. CDR3 protein: CAWSVTKTALTYGYTF. The CDR3 DNA reads TGTGCCTGGAGTGTCACGAAGACAGCTTTAACCTATGGCTACACCTTC. Full variable domain (rest looked up from reference TRBV30 and TRBJ1-2): SQTIHQWPATLVQPVGSPLSLECTVEGTSNPNLYWYRQAAGRGLQLLFYSVGIGQISSEVPQNLSASRPQDRQFILSSKKLLLSDSGFYLCAWSVTKTALTYGYTFGSGTRLTVV.

The chain joins TRBV7-2 to TRBJ1-4; possibly TRBD1 for D (6 bases). Germline V gives CDR1 SGHTA, CDR2 FQGNSA. The CDR3 length is 14 residues. V lost 5 bases and J 7 bases, leaving 14 bases between the germline ends. CDR3 coding DNA: TGTGCCAGCAGCCTGACAGGCCCCCGTGAAAAACTGTTTTTT. Protein sequence: CASSLTGPREKLFF.

The gene calls are TRBV15 and TRBJ2-1, with no clear D. V was clipped by 0 bases and J by 13 bases, with 10 bases between them. This CDR3 region has 12 residues. Looked up from germline, CDR1 is LNHNV and CDR2 is YYDKDF (reference sequence). The CDR3 sequence: CATSRDLHTQFF. CDR3 DNA sequence: TGTGCCACCAGCAGAGATCTTCACACCCAGTTCTTC.

The chain carries TRBV7-9 and TRBJ2-7; maybe TRBD1 (5 bases). Germline CDR1 SEHNR, CDR2 FQNEAQ (reference sequence). Trimming stripped 4 bases from V and 3 bases from J, with 19 bases between. The CDR3 has 16 residues. The chain's CDR3 is CASSSYRDDSFYEQYF. The CDR3, as DNA: TGTGCCAGCAGCTCCTACCGTGACGACAGTTTCTACGAGCAGTACTTC.

This rearrangement joins TRBV29-1 to TRBJ2-5; the D call may be TRBD1 or TRBD2 (5 bases each). The length of the CDR3 is 12 residues. Germline loops: CDR1 SQVTM, CDR2 ANQGSEA. The V end lost 2 bases, the J end lost 5 bases, and 9 bases lay between the germline ends. CDR3 DNA sequence: TGCAGCGTTGAATGGGGCGGGGAGACCCAGTACTTC. It codes for CSVEWGGETQYF.

V is TRBV6-5 and J is TRBJ2-7; tentatively, D is TRBD2 (5 bases). The CDR3 runs 13 residues. CDR1 is MNHEY, CDR2 SVGAGI, per germline. Trimming cost V 6 bases and J 5 bases, with 14 bases left between them. The DNA for the CDR3 is TGTGCCAGCAGCCCCGGACTCATTAACGAGCAGTACTTC. Encoded protein: CASSPGLINEQYF.

This clone was detected only a few times. The chain recombines TRBV19 with TRBJ2-1; no firm D call. The V end lost 9 bases, the J end lost 8 bases, and 20 bases lay between the germline ends. The CDR3 is 14 amino acids. The germline CDR1 and CDR2 sequences are LNHDA and SQIVND (reference sequence). CDR3 amino acids: CASGIGAGGDEQFF. In DNA, the CDR3 is TGTGCCAGCGGAATCGGTGCTGGCGGCGATGAGCAGTTCTTC.

This chain uses TRBV28 with TRBJ2-5, with 7 bases lining up with TRBD1. The junction had 10 bases not matched to a gene; V was cut back by 6 bases and J by 0 bases. The CDR3 totals 16 residues. CDR1 MDHEN and CDR2 SYDVKM come from the germline V gene. CDR3 nucleotides: TGTGCCAGCAGCCCCCGACAGGGACCGTACCAAGAGACCCAGTACTTC. This gives the protein CASSPRQGPYQETQYF.

The sample holds one count of this clone. V is TRBV11-2 and J is TRBJ2-4, with 9 bases matching TRBD2. After removal of 5 bases from V and 13 bases from J, the junction contained 21 bases not matched to a gene. CDR1 is SGHAT and CDR2 is FQNNGV in the germline V gene. The CDR3 covers 17 residues. CDR3 DNA: TGTGCCAGCAGCCCAACCCTAAGAGGAGCGGGGGGAGGGCTACAGTACTTC. It specifies CASSPTLRGAGGGLQYF. The full variable domain, with the rest looked up from reference TRBV11-2 and TRBJ2-4, is EAGVAQSPRYKIIEKRQSVAFWCNPISGHATLYWYQQILGQGPKLLIQFQNNGVVDDSQLPKDRFSAERLKGVDSTLKIQPAKLEDSAVYLCASSPTLRGAGGGLQYFGAGTRLSVL.

The J gene is TRBJ1-5, the V gene TRBV7-2; D is possibly TRBD1 (6 bases). The CDR3 totals 15 residues. Deletions cut 4 bases from V and 7 bases from J, with 17 bases between. The V gene's germline CDR1 is SGHTA and CDR2 FQGNSA. The CDR3 sequence is CASSSIRGAGQPQHF. The CDR3 DNA follows: TGTGCCAGCAGCTCCATTCGGGGGGCCGGGCAGCCCCAGCATTTT.

This clone was detected only a few times. The V call is TRBV27, the J call TRBJ2-7, with D maybe TRBD2 (5 bases). The V end was cut by 3 bases, the J end by 3 bases, with 9 bases between. Germline V lookup: CDR1 MNHEY, CDR2 SMNVEV (reference sequence). This CDR3 has 13 amino acids. The CDR3 DNA reads TGTGCCAGCAGTTTGGCTAGCTACTACGAGCAGTACTTC. It is translated as CASSLASYYEQYF.

The chain carries TRBV10-2 and TRBJ2-3; the D gene could be TRBD1 or TRBD2 (6 bases each). Trimming removed 4 bases at V and 2 bases at J, with 13 bases between. CDR1 and CDR2 from the germline V gene are WSHSY and SAAADI. CDR3 length: 15 residues. DNA of the CDR3: TGCGCCAGCAGTGTACTGGGGGGCCTCACAGATACGCAGTATTTT. As protein: CASSVLGGLTDTQYF.

The chain combines TRBV2 with TRBJ2-7; TRBD1 agrees at 9 bases. The CDR3 covers 13 residues. Germline values: CDR1 SNHLY, CDR2 FYNNEI. V gave up 4 bases and J gave up 6 bases; unmatched junction bases: 4. The CDR3 reads CASSGTGAVEQYF. As DNA, the CDR3 is TGTGCCAGCAGTGGGACAGGGGCGGTCGAGCAGTACTTC.

The rearrangement links TRBV5-1 to TRBJ1-4; D possibly corresponds to TRBD1 (5 bases). This CDR3 is built from 18 residues. Germline CDR1 reads SGHRS; CDR2 reads YFSETQ. The V end was cut by 3 bases, the J end by 0 bases, with 18 bases between. The DNA of the CDR3 is TGCGCCAGCAGCTCGGAACAGGATCCCCTTGCAACTAATGAAAAACTGTTTTTT. Translating gives CASSSEQDPLATNEKLFF.

The rearrangement links TRBV11-2 to TRBJ1-5, with D perhaps TRBD1 (5 bases). The CDR3 contains 14 residues. The V gene lost 5 bases and the J gene lost 7 bases, with 15 bases spanning the gap. CDR1 and CDR2 from the germline V gene are SGHAT and FQNNGV. The CDR3 DNA reads TGTGCCAGCAGCCCCGCGGGCAACAGGCAGCCCCAGCATTTT. Translation: CASSPAGNRQPQHF.

This clone has just one count. This chain joins TRBV2 and TRBJ2-3; no reliable D call. The CDR3 sequence is 15 residues long. Germline V CDR1 and CDR2: SNHLY, FYNNEI. V dropped 2 bases and J dropped 0 bases, with 9 bases sitting between them. In nucleotides, the CDR3 is TGTGCCAGCAGTGAATGGACCGCGAGCACAGATACGCAGTATTTT. This translates into CASSEWTASTDTQYF.

V and J are TRBV6-5 and TRBJ1-5; 10 bases map to TRBD1. The CDR3 has 15 amino acids. From germline, CDR1 is MNHEY and CDR2 SVGAGI. Losses at the gene ends were 6 bases for V and 6 bases for J; bases not matched to a gene: 8. The CDR3: CASRTGGQGSQPQHF. The CDR3 DNA follows: TGTGCCAGCAGGACAGGGGGACAGGGGAGTCAGCCCCAGCATTTT.

This clone was seen only a few times. The gene calls are TRBV6-5 and TRBJ1-2, with D perhaps TRBD1 (6 bases). Trimming removed 6 bases at V and 4 bases at J, with 9 bases between. This CDR3 contains 12 residues. Germline loops: CDR1 MNHEY, CDR2 SVGAGI. The CDR3 is CASRRGAYGYTF. Here the CDR3 DNA reads TGTGCCAGCAGGAGGGGGGCCTATGGCTACACCTTC.

The chain uses TRBV29-1 and TRBJ1-1; 8 bases align to TRBD1. This CDR3 contains 14 residues. Germline lookup yields CDR1 SQVTM and CDR2 ANQGSEA. V lost 6 bases, J lost 5 bases, and 11 bases stayed unmatched. Here the CDR3 reads CSVGSRGRRTEAFF. The CDR3 coding sequence is TGCAGCGTCGGATCCAGGGGGCGCAGGACTGAAGCTTTCTTT.

This clone is large (0.1 to 1%) by share. This rearrangement joins TRBV7-9 to TRBJ1-1, with D uncertain. Germline loops: CDR1 SEHNR, CDR2 FQNEAQ (reference sequence). The V gene lost 5 bases and the J gene lost 1 base, with 20 bases spanning the gap. The CDR3 extends over 17 amino acids. The CDR3 DNA reads as TGTGCCAGCAGCCCCGAAACTAGTGGAGGGCCGAACACTGAAGCTTTCTTT. The encoded protein is CASSPETSGGPNTEAFF.

The CDR3 DNA is TGTGCCAGCAGTGAATTCTTAAGACAGGACTCAAGGGTAACTAATGAAAAACTGTTTTTT. Encoded protein: CASSEFLRQDSRVTNEKLFF. This rearrangement joins TRBV6-1 to TRBJ1-4, with TRBD1 as a possible D gene (6 bases). Germline lookup yields CDR1 MNHNS and CDR2 SASEGT. V lost 2 bases, J lost 1 base, and 23 bases lay in between. The CDR3 runs to 20 residues.

The rearrangement joins TRBV30 to TRBJ2-3; no firm D call. The germline CDR1 and CDR2 sequences are GTSNPN and SVGIG (reference sequence). The ends were cut back, 0 bases at V and 2 bases at J, with 12 bases in the middle. The CDR3 covers 15 residues. The CDR3, as DNA: TGTGCCTGGAGTGTAATGACCAGTCTCACAGATACGCAGTATTTT. Its translation is CAWSVMTSLTDTQYF.

The rearrangement joins TRBV27 to TRBJ2-2; D might be TRBD2 (5 bases). Germline loops: CDR1 MNHEY, CDR2 SMNVEV (reference sequence). The CDR3 is 16 residues long. Trimming removed 5 bases at V and 3 bases at J, with 16 bases between. As DNA, the CDR3 is TGTGCCAGCAGTCCTTCTGGGGTCGGGGACACCGGGGAGCTGTTTTTT. Its protein product is CASSPSGVGDTGELFF.

By proportion, this clone is large. V gene TRBV28 combines with J gene TRBJ2-7; the D gene is possibly TRBD1 (6 bases). V lost 7 bases to trimming and J lost 6 bases, with 13 bases between them. This CDR3 is 12 amino acids long. The germline gives CDR1 MDHEN, CDR2 SYDVKM. The CDR3 bases are TGTGCCAGCAACGAAGTAGGGGGCGAGCAGTACTTC. Its protein is CASNEVGGEQYF.

The chain recombines TRBV4-3 with TRBJ2-7, with 9 bases identical to TRBD1. There are 14 residues in the CDR3. The V gene's germline CDR1 is LGHNA and CDR2 YSLEER. Trimming cost V 5 bases and J 4 bases; bases outside gene matches: 6. In DNA form, the CDR3 reads TGCGCCAGCAGCTCGTACAGGGGGCAATACGAGCAGTACTTC. Translating gives CASSSYRGQYEQYF.